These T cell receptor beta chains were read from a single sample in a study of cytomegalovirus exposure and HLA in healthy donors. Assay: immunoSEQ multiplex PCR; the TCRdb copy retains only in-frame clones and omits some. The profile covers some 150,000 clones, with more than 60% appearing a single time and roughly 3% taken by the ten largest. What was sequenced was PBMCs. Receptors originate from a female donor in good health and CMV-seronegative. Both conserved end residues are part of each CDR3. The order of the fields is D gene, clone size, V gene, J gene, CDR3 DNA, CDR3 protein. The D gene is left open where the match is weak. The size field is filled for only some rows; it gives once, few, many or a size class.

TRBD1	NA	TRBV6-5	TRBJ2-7	TGTGCCAGCAGTTCGGGACAGTCCAACGAGCAGTACTTC	CASSSGQSNEQYF
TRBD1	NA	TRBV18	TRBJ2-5	TGTGCCAGCTCACCACTAACAGGGGGCGAGGAGACCCAGTACTTC	CASSPLTGGEETQYF
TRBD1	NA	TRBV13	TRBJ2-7	TGTGCCAGCAGCCCTGGGACAGGGGCCTACGAGCAGTACTTC	CASSPGTGAYEQYF
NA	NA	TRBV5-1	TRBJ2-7	TGCGCCAGCAGCTTGGCTCCGGGGGTCGAGCAGTACTTC	CASSLAPGVEQYF
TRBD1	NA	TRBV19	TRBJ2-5	TGTGCCAGTATTTGGACAGGGTCGGGAAAAGAGACCCAGTACTTC	CASIWTGSGKETQYF
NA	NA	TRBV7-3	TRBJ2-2	TGTGCCAGCAGCCCGTACACCGGGGAGCTGTTTTTT	CASSPYTGELFF
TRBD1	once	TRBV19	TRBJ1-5	TGTGCCAGTAGTATTGACAGGGGCGGATATAGCAATCAGCCCCAGCATTTT	CASSIDRGGYSNQPQHF
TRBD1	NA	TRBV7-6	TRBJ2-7	TGTGCCAGCAGCGGTGGACAGGGGTTCTACGAGCAGTACTTC	CASSGGQGFYEQYF
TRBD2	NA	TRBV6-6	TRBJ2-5	TGTGCCAGCAGAGAACTAGCGGGGGCACAAGAGACCCAGTACTTC	CASRELAGAQETQYF
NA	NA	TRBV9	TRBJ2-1	TGTGCCAGCAGCGTAGAGACTGACGGGAATGAGCAGTTCTTC	CASSVETDGNEQFF
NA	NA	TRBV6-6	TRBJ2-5	TGTGCCAGCAGTTACGATCGGGGGGCCTGGGAAGAGACCCAGTACTTC	CASSYDRGAWEETQYF
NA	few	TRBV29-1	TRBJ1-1	TGCAGCGTTGAAAGGGGAGAAGCTTTCTTT	CSVERGEAFF
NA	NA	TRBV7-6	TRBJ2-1	TGTGCCAGCAGCTTACGTGGAGGGCGGGATGAGCAGTTCTTC	CASSLRGGRDEQFF
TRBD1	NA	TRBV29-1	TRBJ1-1	TGCAGCGGCCGACAGGGCCGGGTGGACACTGAAGCTTTCTTT	CSGRQGRVDTEAFF
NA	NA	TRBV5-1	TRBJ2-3	TGCGCCAGCAGCTTGGAAGGGAGACGGGGAACAGATACGCAGTATTTT	CASSLEGRRGTDTQYF
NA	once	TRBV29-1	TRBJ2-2	TGCAGCGTTGAAGACTTGACAGGCACCGGGGAGCTGTTTTTT	CSVEDLTGTGELFF
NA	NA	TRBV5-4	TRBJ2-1	TGTGCCAGCAGCTTCAACAATGAGCAGTTCTTC	CASSFNNEQFF
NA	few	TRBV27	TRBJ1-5	TGTGCCAGCAGTTGGGGAGGGAATAGCAATCAGCCCCAGCATTTT	CASSWGGNSNQPQHF
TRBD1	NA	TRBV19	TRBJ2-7	TGTGCCAGTAGTATCCGGGACAGGGTTGGCGAGCAGTACTTC	CASSIRDRVGEQYF
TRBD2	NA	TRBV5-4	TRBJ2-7	TGTGCCAGCAGCTGGGGAGCGGGGCTCTCCTACGAGCAGTACTTC	CASSWGAGLSYEQYF
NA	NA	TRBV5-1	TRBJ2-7	TGCGCCAGCAGCTGGGAGGGGGGCGCCTACGAGCAGTACTTC	CASSWEGGAYEQYF
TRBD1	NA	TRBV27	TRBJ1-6	TGTGCCAGCAGTTTAGAACAGGGGAGTTATTCACCCCTCCACTTT	CASSLEQGSYSPLHF
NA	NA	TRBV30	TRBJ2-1	TGTGCCTGGAGTCCATCCTACAATGAGCAGTTCTTC	CAWSPSYNEQFF
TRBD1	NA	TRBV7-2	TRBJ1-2	TGTGCCAGCAGCGCCCCGGGACAGGTCCTTTATGGCTACACCTTC	CASSAPGQVLYGYTF
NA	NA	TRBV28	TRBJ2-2	TGTGCCAGCAGTTTACCGGGTCCGAACACCGGGGAGCTGTTTTTT	CASSLPGPNTGELFF
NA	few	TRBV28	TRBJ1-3	TGTGCCAGCAGCTCTCAGGGAAACACCATATATTTT	CASSSQGNTIYF
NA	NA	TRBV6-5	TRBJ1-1	TGTGCCAGCAGTTACTCGGGACACGGGAACACTGAAGCTTTCTTT	CASSYSGHGNTEAFF
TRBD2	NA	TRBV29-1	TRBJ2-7	TGCAGCGTCGCAGAGACTAGCGGGAACGAGCAGTACTTC	CSVAETSGNEQYF
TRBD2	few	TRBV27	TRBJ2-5	TGTGCCAGCAGTCCACTAGCGGCCACACAAGAGACCCAGTACTTC	CASSPLAATQETQYF
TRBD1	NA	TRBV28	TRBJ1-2	TGTGCCAGCAGTCCCAAACGTCCCCCAGGGGGGTATGGCTACACCTTC	CASSPKRPPGGYGYTF
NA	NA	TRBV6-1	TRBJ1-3	TGTGCCAGCAGTGATCCGCGGGGAGCTGGAAACACCATATATTTT	CASSDPRGAGNTIYF
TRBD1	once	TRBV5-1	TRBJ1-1	TGCGCCAGCAGGGGGACAGGGACTGAAGCTTTCTTT	CASRGTGTEAFF
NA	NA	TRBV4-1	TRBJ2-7	TGCGCCAGCAGCCAAGATGCCACCAGGATTTACGAGCAGTACTTC	CASSQDATRIYEQYF
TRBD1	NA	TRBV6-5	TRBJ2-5	TGTGCCAGCAGTGTCGGGACAGGGATCATCAAGACCCAGTACTTC	CASSVGTGIIKTQYF
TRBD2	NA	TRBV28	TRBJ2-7	TGTGCCAGCAGTTTAGGACTAGTTAGCTACGAGCAGTACTTC	CASSLGLVSYEQYF
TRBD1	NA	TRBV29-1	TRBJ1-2	TGCAGCGTTGCAACCGGGACAGGGGGCGTGTATGGCTACACCTTC	CSVATGTGGVYGYTF
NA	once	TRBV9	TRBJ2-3	TGTGCCAGCAGCGTACTCAGCGGAAGCACAGATACGCAGTATTTT	CASSVLSGSTDTQYF
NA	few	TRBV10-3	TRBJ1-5	TGTGCCATCAGCGGGGGGCCAGGGGAGCCCCAGCATTTT	CAISGGPGEPQHF
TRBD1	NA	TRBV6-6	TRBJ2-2	TGTGCCAGCAGCTCGGACAGGGGGAACACCGGGGAGCTGTTTTTT	CASSSDRGNTGELFF
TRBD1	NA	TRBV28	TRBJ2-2	TGTGCCAGCAGTTTAGTAGGGGGCCCCACCGGGGAGCTGTTTTTT	CASSLVGGPTGELFF
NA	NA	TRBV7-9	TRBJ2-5	TGTGCCAGCAGGGAGGGTCGCCCCCGGGAGACCCAGTACTTC	CASREGRPRETQYF
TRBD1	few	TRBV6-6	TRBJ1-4	TGTGCCAGCAGCCTGGACAGGGTGAAAAATGAAAAACTGTTTTTT	CASSLDRVKNEKLFF
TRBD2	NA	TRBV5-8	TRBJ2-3	TGTGCCAGCAGTCCCCTAGCGGGGGGCACAGATACGCAGTATTTT	CASSPLAGGTDTQYF
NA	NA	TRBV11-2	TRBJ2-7	TGTGCCAGCAGCTTAATAAGTCACGAGCAGTACTTC	CASSLISHEQYF
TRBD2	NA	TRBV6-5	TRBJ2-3	TGTGCCAGCAGTTACACTAGCGGGAGCACAGATACGCAGTATTTT	CASSYTSGSTDTQYF
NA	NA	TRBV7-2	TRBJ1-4	TGTGCCAGCAGGTTGCTAGGGGCCCTTAATGAAAAACTGTTTTTT	CASRLLGALNEKLFF
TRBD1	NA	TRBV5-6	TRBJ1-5	TGTGCCAGCAGCTTTCGACAGGGGGACAATCAGCCCCAGCATTTT	CASSFRQGDNQPQHF
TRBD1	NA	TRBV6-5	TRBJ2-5	TGTGCCAGCAGTTACGGACAGGAGAAGACCCAGTACTTC	CASSYGQEKTQYF
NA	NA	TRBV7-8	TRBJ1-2	TGTGCCAGCAGCTTAGCGGCCATCAAAGGAGGTTACTATGGCTACACCTTC	CASSLAAIKGGYYGYTF
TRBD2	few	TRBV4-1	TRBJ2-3	TGCGCCAGCAGCCGGGGCGGGGGGGCCAGCACAGATACGCAGTATTTT	CASSRGGGASTDTQYF
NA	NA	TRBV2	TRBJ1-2	TGTGCCAGCAAACGCGGGGGCGATGGCTACACCTTC	CASKRGGDGYTF
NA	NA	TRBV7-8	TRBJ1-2	TGTGCCAGCAGCTTAGGGCAGAATGGCTACACCTTC	CASSLGQNGYTF
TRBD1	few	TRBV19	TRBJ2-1	TGTGCCAGTAGAATCGCCGGGACAGGGGCCTACAATGAGCAGTTCTTC	CASRIAGTGAYNEQFF
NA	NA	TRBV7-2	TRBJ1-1	TGTGCCAGCAGCTTAGCGCTACCCGCCGAAGCTTTCTTT	CASSLALPAEAFF
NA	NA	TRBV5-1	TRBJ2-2	TGCGCCAGCAGCTTGGCGGAGGGCCTCACCGGGGAGCTGTTTTTT	CASSLAEGLTGELFF